These 7 T cell receptor beta chains originate from one sample sequenced in a study of response to subunit inactivated influenza vaccine. TCRdb itself ran the RT-PCR reads through MiXCR, one entry per CDR3 protein. The profile covers 300,000 to 350,000 distinct CDR3 sequences, with around 22% appearing a single time and 10% to 13% taken by the ten largest. Source: PBMCs from blood, taken less than 22 months after vaccination. All receptors come from a man aged 50-75 years who received an inactivated influenza vaccine.

The CDR3 region has the DNA TGTGCCAGCCGGAAGGCGGGCCAACATCTGGGAAACATTCAGTACTTC. It translates to CASRKAGQHLGNIQYF. The rearrangement uses TRBV28 and TRBJ2-4; tentatively, D is TRBD2 (5 bases). The CDR3 length is 16 residues. Deletions cut 8 bases from V and 6 bases from J, with 23 bases between. Germline CDR1 reads MDHEN; CDR2 reads SYDVKM. Variable domain in full (rest from reference TRBV28 and TRBJ2-4): DVKVTQSSRYLVKRTGEKVFLECVQDMDHENMFWYRQDPGLGLRLIYFSYDVKMKEKGDIPEGYSVSREKKERFSLILESASTNQTSMYLCASRKAGQHLGNIQYFGAGTRLSVL.

There are a few counts of this clonotype. The CDR3 protein is CSARESLDYNEQFF. The CDR3 nucleotides read TGCAGTGCTAGAGAATCGTTAGACTACAATGAGCAGTTCTTC. The chain uses TRBV20-1 and TRBJ2-1; unclear D gene. The CDR3 has 14 residues. In germline, CDR1 is DFQATT, CDR2 SNEGSKA (reference sequence). Trimming removed 0 bases from V and 3 bases from J, with 9 bases in between.

The chain employs TRBV20-1 and TRBJ2-7, with D hard to call. Germline loops: CDR1 DFQATT, CDR2 SNEGSKA (reference sequence). Trimming cost V 2 bases and J 2 bases, with 10 bases left between them. The CDR3 has 13 residues. The CDR3 region has the DNA TGCAGTGCTAGACTGACATCCACCTACGAGCAGTACTTC. The encoded protein is CSARLTSTYEQYF.

The rearrangement uses TRBV28 and TRBJ2-1; D call uncertain. The CDR3 totals 15 residues. Germline V gene lookup returns CDR1 MDHEN and CDR2 SYDVKM. With 2 bases removed from V and 3 bases from J, the gap between germline ends came to 11 bases. The CDR3 sequence is CASSLTVTNYNEQFF. CDR3 nucleotides: TGTGCCAGCAGTTTAACAGTTACAAACTACAATGAGCAGTTCTTC.

The chain couples TRBV7-8 to TRBJ2-1, with D maybe TRBD2 (5 bases). Germline lookup yields CDR1 SGHVS and CDR2 FQNEAQ. Trimming removed 7 bases from V and 1 base from J, with 11 bases in between. There are 14 residues in the CDR3. CDR3 amino acids: CASKAEPSYNEQFF. The CDR3 DNA reads TGTGCCAGCAAAGCGGAGCCTTCCTACAATGAGCAGTTCTTC.

This clonotype was picked up many times. CDR3 sequence (DNA): TGTGCCAGCAGCTTGAGGGGGCGCGGTGCCACCGGGGAGCTGTTTTTT. It codes for CASSLRGRGATGELFF. The V and J genes are TRBV7-2 and TRBJ2-2, with 7 bases matching TRBD1. The ends lost 3 bases at V and 4 bases at J; junction bases unmatched: 8. This CDR3 comprises 16 residues. Germline CDR1 SGHTA, CDR2 FQGNSA.

The chain recombines TRBV20-1 with TRBJ2-1; TRBD2 agrees at 13 bases. CDR1 DFQATT and CDR2 SNEGSKA come from the germline V gene (reference sequence). V lost 5 bases and J lost 2; bases outside the gene matches: 9. The CDR3 contains 17 residues. The CDR3 DNA follows: TGCAGTGCTTTCGGGACTAGCGGGACCATAACCTACAATGAGCAGTTCTTC. Residues: CSAFGTSGTITYNEQFF.